Listed below are T cell receptor beta chains from one sample, sequenced in a study of vaccination and CD4 T cells after COVID-19. TCRdb independently ran MiXCR on the PCR reads; one entry per CDR3 protein. This table has some 15,000 distinct CDR3 sequences, roughly two thirds appearing once. Their target antigens are unknown. Sequencing was done on a sample of CD4+ T cells from blood, cultured in vitro. The receptors shown here come from a human donor who had recovered from COVID-19. The CDR3 runs from the conserved cysteine through the conserved F or W. The order of the fields is V gene, D gene, CDR3 length, J gene, clone size, CDR3 DNA, CDR3 protein. The D gene is left open where the match is weak. Part of the rows lack a size; the others show once, few, many or a class for expanded clones.

V: TRBV19; D: NA; length: 15; J: TRBJ1-4; size: NA; DNA: TGTGCCAGTAGCACACCCGGGACGGTTAATGAAAAACTGTTTTTT; CDR3: CASSTPGTVNEKLFF
V: TRBV6-2/TRBV6-3; D: NA; length: 11; J: TRBJ1-2; size: NA; DNA: TGTGCCAGCAGAACCGCCGGAGGCTACACCTTC; CDR3: CASRTAGGYTF
V: TRBV6-5; D: NA; length: 14; J: TRBJ1-2; size: once; DNA: TGTGCCAGCAGTTACTCGAGGGAAAATTATGGCTACACCTTC; CDR3: CASSYSRENYGYTF
V: TRBV20-1; D: NA; length: 16; J: TRBJ2-2; size: NA; DNA: TGCAGTGCTAGAGGCATGGTAGGGGGTAACACCGGGGAGCTGTTTTTT; CDR3: CSARGMVGGNTGELFF
V: TRBV25-1; D: TRBD1; length: 18; J: TRBJ2-1; size: NA; DNA: TGTGCCAGCAGCGCTACGACAGGGGGCGGTTCGAAACACAATGAGCAGTTCTTC; CDR3: CASSATTGGGSKHNEQFF
V: TRBV27; D: TRBD2; length: 15; J: TRBJ2-1; size: NA; DNA: TGTGCCAGCAGTTTATTGGCTAGCGGGAGGAATGAGCAGTTCTTC; CDR3: CASSLLASGRNEQFF
V: TRBV2; D: NA; length: 13; J: TRBJ1-2; size: NA; DNA: TGTGCCAGCAGCGCGGACAGCAACTATGGCTACACCTTC; CDR3: CASSADSNYGYTF
V: TRBV20-1; D: NA; length: 14; J: TRBJ2-3; size: NA; DNA: TGCAGTGCTCAGGGCTCCTACCTCACAGATACGCAGTATTTT; CDR3: CSAQGSYLTDTQYF
V: TRBV7-3; D: TRBD1; length: 19; J: TRBJ2-3; size: NA; DNA: TGTGCCAGCAGCCCACGTCTTCCCAGACAGGGCGCTGAAGAGGATACGCAGTATTTT; CDR3: CASSPRLPRQGAEEDTQYF
V: TRBV24-1; D: TRBD1; length: 13; J: TRBJ1-5; size: few; DNA: TGTGCCACCAGTGACCGGACAGGGCAGCCCCAGCATTTT; CDR3: CATSDRTGQPQHF
V: TRBV20-1; D: NA; length: 14; J: TRBJ2-2; size: few; DNA: TGCAGTGCTAAACCTCACGGGTGGAACGGGGAGCTGTTTTTT; CDR3: CSAKPHGWNGELFF
V: TRBV20-1; D: TRBD2; length: 17; J: TRBJ2-3; size: NA; DNA: TGCAGTGCTAGTGCCGGACTAGCGGGAGGAAGCACAGATACGCAGTATTTT; CDR3: CSASAGLAGGSTDTQYF
V: TRBV20-1; D: TRBD2; length: 14; J: TRBJ2-1; size: NA; DNA: TGCAGTGCCTTGGGACTACCCCCTTACAATGAGCAGTTCTTC; CDR3: CSALGLPPYNEQFF
V: TRBV20-1; D: NA; length: 13; J: TRBJ2-3; size: few; DNA: TGCAGTGCTGGGGGGGCGGGCACAGATACGCAGTATTTT; CDR3: CSAGGAGTDTQYF
V: TRBV7-2; D: NA; length: 15; J: TRBJ2-2; size: few; DNA: TGTGCCAGCAGCTTAGCGCCGGGGGCCACCGGGGAGCTGTTTTTT; CDR3: CASSLAPGATGELFF
V: TRBV12-3/TRBV12-4; D: NA; length: 14; J: TRBJ1-5; size: NA; DNA: TGTGCCAGCAGTTTAGCGAGTTTCGATCAGCCCCAGCATTTT; CDR3: CASSLASFDQPQHF
V: TRBV19; D: NA; length: 14; J: TRBJ2-7; size: NA; DNA: TGTGCCAGTAGTATAAACGCTGGGTACTACGAGCAGTACTTC; CDR3: CASSINAGYYEQYF
V: TRBV7-8; D: TRBD1; length: 17; J: TRBJ1-1; size: NA; DNA: TGTGCCAGCAGCTGGGGACAGGGGGCGAGCCCGAACACTGAAGCTTTCTTT; CDR3: CASSWGQGASPNTEAFF
V: TRBV24-1; D: NA; length: 16; J: TRBJ2-5; size: NA; DNA: TGTGCCACCAGTGATTTGCTCCAGGGGGGCCAAGAGACCCAGTACTTC; CDR3: CATSDLLQGGQETQYF
V: TRBV6-1; D: TRBD1; length: 16; J: TRBJ1-2; size: few; DNA: TGTGCCAGCAGTCTCGCGTTGGCCAGGGGGGTAAGGGGCTACACCTTC; CDR3: CASSLALARGVRGYTF
V: TRBV28; D: NA; length: 15; J: TRBJ1-1; size: NA; DNA: TGTGCCAGCAGTCCGACCGGGATTGAAAGGCTGGGAGCTTTCTTT; CDR3: CASSPTGIERLGAFF
V: TRBV6-1; D: NA; length: 16; J: TRBJ1-5; size: NA; DNA: TGTGCCAGCAGTGCTGTAGGGCGACCTAGCAATCAGCCCCAGCATTTT; CDR3: CASSAVGRPSNQPQHF
V: TRBV27; D: TRBD2; length: 13; J: TRBJ2-5; size: NA; DNA: TGTGCCAGCAGTTGGGAGGGGCAAGAGACCCAGTACTTC; CDR3: CASSWEGQETQYF
V: TRBV6-5; D: NA; length: 14; J: TRBJ1-5; size: few; DNA: TGTGCCAGCAGTTTGGATCGGGGCGGCCAGCCCCAGCATTTT; CDR3: CASSLDRGGQPQHF
V: TRBV20-1; D: TRBD1; length: 12; J: TRBJ2-7; size: few; DNA: TGCAGTGTCGGACAGGGGGTTAGCGAGCAGTACTTC; CDR3: CSVGQGVSEQYF
V: TRBV2; D: NA; length: 11; J: TRBJ1-2; size: NA; DNA: TGTGCCACCGGGGCCGGCTATGGCTACACCTTC; CDR3: CATGAGYGYTF
V: TRBV2; D: TRBD2; length: 16; J: TRBJ2-5; size: NA; DNA: TGTGCCAGCAGGCGGACTAGCGGGGGGGCAAGAGAGACCCAGTACTTC; CDR3: CASRRTSGGARETQYF
V: TRBV7-9; D: NA; length: 14; J: TRBJ2-3; size: NA; DNA: TGTGCCAGCAGCTATGCGACCTCTTCAGATACGCAGTATTTT; CDR3: CASSYATSSDTQYF
V: TRBV28; D: NA; length: 14; J: TRBJ1-5; size: NA; DNA: TGTGCCAGCAGTTTAGTCTATAGCAATCAGCCCCAGCATTTT; CDR3: CASSLVYSNQPQHF
V: TRBV7-2; D: NA; length: 14; J: TRBJ2-3; size: few; DNA: TGTGCCAGCAGCCCCCGGAGGGGGGTTGATACGCAGTATTTT; CDR3: CASSPRRGVDTQYF
V: TRBV15; D: TRBD2; length: 15; J: TRBJ2-7; size: few; DNA: TGTGCCACCAGCAGAGTCGCTAGCGGGGCCTACGAGCAGTACTTC; CDR3: CATSRVASGAYEQYF
V: TRBV7-2; D: TRBD1; length: 15; J: TRBJ2-1; size: NA; DNA: TGTGCCAGCAGCTTAGCAGGGGGCGCCCACAATGAGCAGTTCTTC; CDR3: CASSLAGGAHNEQFF
V: TRBV19; D: TRBD1; length: 16; J: TRBJ1-1; size: NA; DNA: TGTGCCAGTAGTATAGATCGGACAGGGTCGAGGAGTGAAGCTTTCTTT; CDR3: CASSIDRTGSRSEAFF
V: TRBV25-1; D: NA; length: 12; J: TRBJ2-1; size: once; DNA: TGTGCCAGCAGGGGGGTCAGTAGGGAGCAGTTCTTC; CDR3: CASRGVSREQFF
V: TRBV20-1; D: TRBD1; length: 13; J: TRBJ1-2; size: NA; DNA: TGCAGTGCGGCGGACAGGGCATACTATGGCTACACCTTC; CDR3: CSAADRAYYGYTF
V: TRBV12-3/TRBV12-4; D: NA; length: 13; J: TRBJ1-1; size: NA; DNA: TGTGCCAGCAGTTTGGGGGAGAACACTGAAGCTTTCTTT; CDR3: CASSLGENTEAFF
V: TRBV6-2/TRBV6-3; D: TRBD1; length: 14; J: TRBJ1-4; size: once; DNA: TGTGCCAGCACCCGGACAGGGGATCCCGGAAAACTGTTTTTT; CDR3: CASTRTGDPGKLFF
V: TRBV6-1; D: TRBD2; length: 15; J: TRBJ2-3; size: NA; DNA: TGTGCCAGCAGCGAACTAGCGGGGGGGCCAGATACGCAGTATTTT; CDR3: CASSELAGGPDTQYF
V: TRBV28; D: TRBD1; length: 14; J: TRBJ1-6; size: few; DNA: TGTGCCAGCAGTTGGGACAGGGGGAATTCACCCCTCCACTTT; CDR3: CASSWDRGNSPLHF
V: TRBV19; D: NA; length: 16; J: TRBJ2-3; size: NA; DNA: TGTGCCAGTAGTCTTCGCCGACTAGGACGCACAGATACGCAGTATTTT; CDR3: CASSLRRLGRTDTQYF
V: TRBV24-1; D: NA; length: 14; J: TRBJ2-3; size: few; DNA: TGTGCCACCAGTGATTTAGTCCACACAGATACGCAGTATTTT; CDR3: CATSDLVHTDTQYF
V: TRBV20-1; D: NA; length: 14; J: TRBJ1-5; size: NA; DNA: TGCAGTGCTAGAGCCCAGGTTAGCAATCAGCCCCAGCATTTT; CDR3: CSARAQVSNQPQHF
V: TRBV21-1; D: NA; length: 14; J: TRBJ1-2; size: NA; DNA: TGTGCCAGCAGCAAAGTGAGGGGGCACTATGGCTACACCTTC; CDR3: CASSKVRGHYGYTF
V: TRBV7-2; D: NA; length: 14; J: TRBJ1-2; size: few; DNA: TGTGCCAGCAGCCCGGGGCCAGCTAACTATGGCTACACCTTC; CDR3: CASSPGPANYGYTF
V: TRBV6-5; D: NA; length: 16; J: TRBJ2-2; size: NA; DNA: TGTGCCAGCAGTTACTCGGGCAGGAAAGGGGCCGGGGAGCTGTTTTTT; CDR3: CASSYSGRKGAGELFF
V: TRBV20-1; D: NA; length: 13; J: TRBJ1-4; size: NA; DNA: TGCAGTGCTAGAGCCCCGGGAATGAAAAGGGGGTTTTTT; CDR3: CSARAPGMKRGFF
V: TRBV28; D: NA; length: 14; J: TRBJ2-3; size: NA; DNA: TGTGCCAGCAGTTTTTCGGTGGGTCCAGATACGCAGTATTTT; CDR3: CASSFSVGPDTQYF
V: TRBV20-1; D: NA; length: 14; J: TRBJ2-5; size: NA; DNA: TGCAGTGCTAGAGATTTGAGGGACCAAGAGACCCAGTACTTC; CDR3: CSARDLRDQETQYF